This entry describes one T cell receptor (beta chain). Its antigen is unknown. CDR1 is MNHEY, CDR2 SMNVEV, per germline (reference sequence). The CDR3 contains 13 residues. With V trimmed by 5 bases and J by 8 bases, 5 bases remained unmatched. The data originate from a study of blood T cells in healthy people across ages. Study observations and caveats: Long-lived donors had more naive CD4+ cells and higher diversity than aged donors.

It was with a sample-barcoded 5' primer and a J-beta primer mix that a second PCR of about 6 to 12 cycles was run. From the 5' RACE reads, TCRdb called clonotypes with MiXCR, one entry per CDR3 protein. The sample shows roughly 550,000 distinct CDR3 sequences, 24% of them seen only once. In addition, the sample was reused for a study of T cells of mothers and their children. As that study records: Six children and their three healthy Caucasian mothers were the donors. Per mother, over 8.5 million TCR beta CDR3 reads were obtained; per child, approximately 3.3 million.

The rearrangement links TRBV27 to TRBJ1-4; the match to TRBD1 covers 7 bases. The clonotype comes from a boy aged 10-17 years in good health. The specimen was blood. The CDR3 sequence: CASSRQGQEKLFF. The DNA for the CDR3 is TGTGCCAGCAGTAGACAGGGTCAAGAAAAACTGTTTTTT.